This passage covers 5 T cell receptor beta chains from one sample sequenced in a study of human T cells and chemical hapten exposure. Unfractionated whole blood yielded the extracted total RNA. TCRdb independently ran MiXCR on the 5' RACE reads; one entry per CDR3 protein. Among 150,000 or so distinct CDR3 sequences, around 4% were seen once, and the ten largest hold over 1.2%. The receptor set was obtained from a female donor in good health.

In this sample, this clonotype turned up many times. V is TRBV7-9 and J is TRBJ1-1; no firm D call. Germline-derived CDR1 and CDR2 are SEHNR and FQNEAQ (reference sequence). This CDR3 spans 13 amino acids. Trimming cost V 1 base and J 1 base, with 4 bases left between them. CDR3 coding DNA: TGTGCCAGCAGCTTAGGTACGAACACTGAAGCTTTCTTT. Translating gives CASSLGTNTEAFF. Full variable domain (outside the CDR3, taken from reference TRBV7-9 and TRBJ1-1): DTGVSQNPRHKITKRGQNVTFRCDPISEHNRLYWYRQTLGQGPEFLTYFQNEAQLEKSRLLSDRFSAERPKGSFSTLEIQRTEQGDSAMYLCASSLGTNTEAFFGQGTRLTVV.

This clonotype was counted at least ten times. The gene calls are TRBV7-2 and TRBJ1-6; tentative D call: TRBD1 (6 bases). Germline V gene sequence: CDR1 SGHTA, CDR2 FQGNSA. V gave up 11 bases and J gave up 10 bases, with 18 bases separating them. The CDR3 runs 13 residues. The CDR3 coding sequence is TGTGCCGTGGCAGGGGCCGTCGAGTCACCCCTCCACTTT. Its translation: CAVAGAVESPLHF.

This clonotype was detected ten times or more. The V and J genes are TRBV9 and TRBJ2-1; tentative D call: TRBD2 (6 bases). Germline values: CDR1 SGDLS, CDR2 YYNGEE. The CDR3 is 14 amino acids. V lost 7 bases, J lost 9 bases, and 20 bases lay in between. The CDR3 nucleotides read TGTGCCAGCTCCACCCGGAGGGGAAGTCCTGAGCAGTTCTTC. It specifies CASSTRRGSPEQFF.

This clonotype appeared many times. The V call is TRBV29-1, the J call TRBJ1-2; D ambiguous. The length of the CDR3 is 12 residues. V lost 6 bases, J lost 3 bases, and 11 bases lay in between. Germline CDR1 reads SQVTM; CDR2 reads ANQGSEA. CDR3 bases: TGCAGCGTCGGGTACGAAGACTATGGCTACACCTTC. Residues: CSVGYEDYGYTF.

This clonotype was seen only a few times. The rearrangement joins TRBV28 to TRBJ2-3; possibly TRBD1 for D (5 bases). This CDR3 is 16 amino acids long. Trimming took off 3 bases at V and 6 bases at J, with 19 bases between the two ends. From germline, CDR1 is MDHEN and CDR2 SYDVKM. The CDR3 protein is CASSFRWGRRTDTQYF. DNA for the CDR3: TGTGCCAGCAGTTTTAGGTGGGGCAGGCGGACGGATACGCAGTATTTT.